The clone carrying this T cell receptor (beta chain) was recorded many times. According to the study, TCR beta libraries were built with iRepertoire HTBI primers and CDR3-region Arm-PCR. One entry per CDR3 protein results from TCRdb running MiXCR on the multiplex PCR reads. The sample carries hundreds of thousands of distinct CDR3 sequences, around 15% recorded once. This sample is part of a study of regulatory T cells in long-lasting Graves disease. CDR3 length equals 14 residues. CDR1 MDHEN and CDR2 SYDVKM come from the germline V gene. The V end lost 6 bases, the J end lost 2 bases, and 10 bases lay between the germline ends. Time point here: newly diagnosed GD, antithyroid drugs for less than 3 months. Scientists built the TCR library using RNA that was extracted from PBMCs. A further study also used this sample, focusing on T cells in Graves' hyperthyroidism and ophthalmopathy.

This receptor was obtained from a man aged 35-49 years with Graves disease. V usage is TRBV28 and J usage is TRBJ2-2, with D hard to call. Sample: peripheral blood mononuclear cells (PBMCs), taken at new diagnosis, from a patient treated with antithyroid drugs. The CDR3 loop reads CASRWTSNTGELFF. The CDR3 DNA reads as TGTGCCAGCAGGTGGACGTCTAACACCGGGGAGCTGTTTTTT. The full variable domain, with the rest looked up from reference TRBV28 and TRBJ2-2, is DVKVTQSSRYLVKRTGEKVFLECVQDMDHENMFWYRQDPGLGLRLIYFSYDVKMKEKGDIPEGYSVSREKKERFSLILESASTNQTSMYLCASRWTSNTGELFFGEGSRLTVL.